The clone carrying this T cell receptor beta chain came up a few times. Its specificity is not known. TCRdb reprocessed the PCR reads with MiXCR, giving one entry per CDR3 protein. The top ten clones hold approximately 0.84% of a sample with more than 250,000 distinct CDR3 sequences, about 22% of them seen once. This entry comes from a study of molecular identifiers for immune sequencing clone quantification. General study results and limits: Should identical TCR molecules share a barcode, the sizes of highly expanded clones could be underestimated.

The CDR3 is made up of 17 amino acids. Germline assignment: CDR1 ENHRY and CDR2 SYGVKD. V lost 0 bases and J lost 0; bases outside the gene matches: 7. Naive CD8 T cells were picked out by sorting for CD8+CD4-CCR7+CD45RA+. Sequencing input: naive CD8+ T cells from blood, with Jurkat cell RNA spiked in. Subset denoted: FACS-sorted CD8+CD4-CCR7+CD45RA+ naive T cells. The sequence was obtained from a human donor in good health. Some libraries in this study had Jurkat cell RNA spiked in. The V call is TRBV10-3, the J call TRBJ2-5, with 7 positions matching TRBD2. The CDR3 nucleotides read TGTGCCATCAGTGAGTCGATGGGGCTAGCGGACCAAGAGACCCAGTACTTC. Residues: CAISESMGLADQETQYF.